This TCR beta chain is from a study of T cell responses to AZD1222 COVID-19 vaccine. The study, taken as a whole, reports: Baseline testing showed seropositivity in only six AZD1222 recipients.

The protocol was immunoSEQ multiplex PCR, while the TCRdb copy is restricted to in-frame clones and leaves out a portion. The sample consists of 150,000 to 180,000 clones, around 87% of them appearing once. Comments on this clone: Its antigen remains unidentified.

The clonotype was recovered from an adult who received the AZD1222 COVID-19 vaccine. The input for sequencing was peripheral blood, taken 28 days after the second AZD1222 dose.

The CDR3 DNA follows: TGTGCCTCCGGGGACAGGGCCTCCTACGAGCAGTACTTC. It codes for CASGDRASYEQYF. The gene calls are TRBV10-3 and TRBJ2-7, with 9 bases aligning to TRBD1. Losses at the gene ends were 11 bases for V and 0 bases for J; bases not matched to a gene: 5. This CDR3 spans 13 amino acids. Germline lookup yields CDR1 ENHRY and CDR2 SYGVKD.